This T cell receptor beta chain appears in the sequencing data of a study of cytomegalovirus exposure and HLA in healthy donors. Study-wide findings and caveats: TCR beta V- and J-gene trimming was later associated with a missense DCLRE1C variant. Most CMV-associated TCR beta chains appeared HLA-restricted in a later analysis. More clonal expansion characterized HLA-associated TCR beta chains than equally common others in a later analysis.

The CDR3 has 15 residues. Per the germline V gene, CDR1 is MDHEN and CDR2 is SYDVKM. Trimming shortened V by 5 bases and J by 0 bases, and 12 bases separated the two germline ends. The PCR contained 60 Vbeta and 13 Jbeta primers. Assay used: immunoSEQ multiplex PCR; TCRdb lists only in-frame clones, some missing. The sample includes more than 110,000 clones, roughly 10% of them seen just once. This clone occurred a few times. Antigen: not known. The material sequenced was PBMCs. The sequence was collected from a man aged 45-60 years in good health and CMV-seronegative. This sequence joins TRBV28 and TRBJ2-3; D might be TRBD2 (6 bases). The DNA for the CDR3 is TGTGCCAGCAGTAACGGGGGAGATAGCACAGATACGCAGTATTTT. Its translation: CASSNGGDSTDTQYF.